This TCR beta chain was recorded in a study of T cell repertoires in cytomegalovirus infection. Trimming took 4 bases from V and 8 from J; bases not matched to a gene: 20. CDR3 length: 19 residues. Germline CDR1 KGHDR, CDR2 SFDVKD. This clonotype was counted at least ten times. TCRdb re-called the reads with MiXCR, one entry per CDR3 protein. Of 100,000 to 150,000 distinct CDR3 sequences in the sample, roughly 9% are singletons; the top ten hold 10%. What was sequenced was PBMCs. V is TRBV24-1 and J is TRBJ2-1; 9 bases are a match to TRBD2. The clonotype originates from a human donor in good health (CMV status not recorded). Some clones in this sample may be carry-over from other donors' samples. The chain's CDR3 is CATSDARAIPGLAPHEQFF. DNA for the CDR3: TGTGCCACCAGTGACGCAAGGGCCATACCGGGACTAGCTCCCCATGAGCAGTTCTTC.